This T cell receptor beta chain is from a study of T cell repertoires in cytomegalovirus infection. Study-level points and caveats: The ex vivo response was dominated by HLA-C-restricted CMV-specific TCR beta clonotypes.

TCRdb redid the calling of the reads with MiXCR, one entry per CDR3 protein. The sample has fewer than 250,000 distinct CDR3 sequences, 10% to 15% seen once. Trimming left V 5 bases short and J 1 base short, with 15 bases between. This CDR3 contains 15 residues. Concerning this clonotype itself: Its cognate antigen is unknown.

Sample: PBMCs. The chain combines TRBV12-3 or TRBV12-4 with TRBJ2-7; a weak D match, TRBD2 (6 bases). The source is a human donor in good health (CMV status not recorded). Some clones in this sample may be carry-over from other donors' samples. CDR3 sequence: CASSRGGASSYEQYF. The CDR3 DNA reads TGTGCCAGCAGTCGCGGAGGGGCCTCGTCCTACGAGCAGTACTTC.